What follows are 30 T cell receptor beta chains derived from one specimen sequenced in a study of blood T cell repertoires in COVID-19. Assay: immunoSEQ multiplex PCR; the TCRdb copy retains only in-frame clones and omits some. The table records 300,000 to 350,000 clones, approximately 88% of them present only once. Sequenced material: peripheral blood. The receptors were sampled from a man aged 30-40 years with COVID-19, enrolled during active disease.

In its sample, this clone was seen a few times. This chain joins TRBV27 and TRBJ2-1, with D perhaps matching TRBD1 (5 bases). Trimming left V 5 bases short and J 4 bases short, with 15 bases between. Germline V gives CDR1 MNHEY, CDR2 SMNVEV (reference sequence). CDR3 length equals 15 residues. CDR3 protein: CASSQDNLGYNEQFF. The CDR3 nucleotides are TGTGCCAGCAGTCAGGACAATCTCGGGTACAATGAGCAGTTCTTC.

The genes are TRBV29-1 and TRBJ1-4; TRBD1 might be the D (5 bases). Germline V gene sequence: CDR1 SQVTM, CDR2 ANQGSEA. Between the trimmed V and J ends, which lost 4 bases and 0 bases, there was a span of 9 bases. The CDR3 is 14 residues long. DNA of the CDR3: TGCAGCGTTGGCGCCAGGGCAACTAATGAAAAACTGTTTTTT. Amino acid sequence: CSVGARATNEKLFF.

This clone was recorded only once. The chain has TRBV5-1 and TRBJ2-3; 7 bases line up with TRBD2. Germline V lookup: CDR1 SGHRS, CDR2 YFSETQ. The CDR3 runs 15 residues. After removal of 0 bases from V and 3 bases from J, the junction contained 4 bases not matched to a gene. In DNA form, the CDR3 reads TGCGCCAGCAGCTTGGCCGGGGGAGGGACAGATACGCAGTATTTT. Its protein is CASSLAGGGTDTQYF.

This rearrangement joins TRBV5-1 to TRBJ2-5, with TRBD1 matching over 7 bases. The J segment lost 2 bases and the V segment lost 5 bases, leaving 9 bases of the junction unmatched. This CDR3 region has 15 residues. Germline V gene sequence: CDR1 SGHRS, CDR2 YFSETQ. The CDR3 coding sequence is TGCGCCAGCAGTATGGCCAGGGGGTTACAAGAGACCCAGTACTTC. Amino acid sequence: CASSMARGLQETQYF.

The V call is TRBV24-1, the J call TRBJ2-2; D is unclear. This CDR3 contains 15 residues. Germline V lookup: CDR1 KGHDR, CDR2 SFDVKD. V was cut by 4 bases and J by 4 bases, with 12 bases left in between. The CDR3 DNA is TGTGCCACCAGTGACCCAGCGAGCTTCACCGGGGAGCTGTTTTTT. It specifies CATSDPASFTGELFF.

The chain recombines TRBV19 with TRBJ2-3; D remains unclear. The CDR3 covers 12 residues. Trimming took 1 base from V and 10 from J, leaving 9 bases between them. Germline values: CDR1 LNHDA, CDR2 SQIVND (reference sequence). The CDR3 DNA follows: TGTGCCAGTAGTATAGGACTCGGCGCGCAGTATTTT. It is translated as CASSIGLGAQYF. Full variable domain (rest looked up from reference TRBV19 and TRBJ2-3): DGGITQSPKYLFRKEGQNVTLSCEQNLNHDAMYWYRQDPGQGLRLIYYSQIVNDFQKGDIAEGYSVSREKKESFPLTVTSAQKNPTAFYLCASSIGLGAQYFGPGTRLTVL.

This clone occurred once. This chain connects TRBV4-3 to TRBJ1-6, with no clear D. CDR3 length: 15 residues. Germline values: CDR1 LGHNA, CDR2 YSLEER. V lost 0 bases and J lost 3, with 6 bases in between. CDR3 protein: CASSQDRDYNSPLHF. CDR3 nucleotide sequence: TGCGCCAGCAGCCAAGACCGGGACTATAATTCACCCCTCCACTTT.

This chain uses TRBV28 with TRBJ2-7, with TRBD2 as a possible D gene (6 bases). CDR1 is MDHEN, CDR2 SYDVKM, per germline. CDR3 size: 16 residues. Trimming shortened V by 5 bases and J by 3 bases, and 20 bases separated the two germline ends. CDR3 bases: TGTGCCAGCAGTCTCCCGGGGACTCCACGTTACTACGAGCAGTACTTC. This sequence encodes CASSLPGTPRYYEQYF.

The genes are TRBV19 and TRBJ2-1; 9 bases fit TRBD2. J was trimmed by 10 bases and V by 7 bases; bases with no gene match: 11. Germline CDR1 reads LNHDA; CDR2 reads SQIVND (reference sequence). The length of the CDR3 is 14 residues. The CDR3 DNA reads as TGTGCCAGTACCCCGGGACTAGCTGGTCGGGAGCAGTTCTTC. Translating gives CASTPGLAGREQFF.

This chain joins TRBV28 and TRBJ2-7, with TRBD1 matching 9 bases. With 6 bases clipped from V and 2 bases from J, the junction kept 5 bases outside the gene matches. The CDR3 length is 14 residues. Germline V gene lookup returns CDR1 MDHEN and CDR2 SYDVKM. The CDR3 protein is CASSPGQGPYEQYF. CDR3 nucleotides: TGTGCCAGCAGCCCGGGACAGGGCCCCTACGAGCAGTACTTC.

This clone came up once. The chain is built from TRBV7-2 and TRBJ1-5; possibly TRBD1 for D (6 bases). Germline CDR1 reads SGHTA; CDR2 reads FQGNSA. This CDR3 region has 15 residues. V was cut by 1 base and J by 2 bases, with 9 bases left in between. The CDR3 region is CASSLGTERNQPQHF. CDR3 coding DNA: TGTGCCAGCAGCTTAGGGACAGAACGCAATCAGCCCCAGCATTTT.

The chain links TRBV7-8 to TRBJ2-6, with 7 positions matching TRBD1. Germline V gives CDR1 SGHVS, CDR2 FQNEAQ. The CDR3 consists of 14 residues. V was clipped by 5 bases and J by 11 bases; unmatched bases: 9. The CDR3 nucleotides are TGTGCCAGCAGCCCCTACGGGACAGTCGACGTCCTGACTTTC. Its protein product is CASSPYGTVDVLTF.

The V call is TRBV24-1, the J call TRBJ2-3; no definite D call. The germline V gene encodes CDR1 KGHDR and CDR2 SFDVKD. Trimming left V 9 bases short and J 0 bases short, with 9 bases between. This CDR3 region has 13 residues. This CDR3 is CATSAASTDTQYF. The CDR3 nucleotides are TGTGCCACCTCTGCGGCTAGCACAGATACGCAGTATTTT.

The chain is built from TRBV30 and TRBJ1-4; 8 bases agree with TRBD1. This CDR3 is built from 13 residues. Germline V gene lookup returns CDR1 GTSNPN and CDR2 SVGIG (reference sequence). V lost 4 bases, J lost 8 bases, and 6 bases stayed unmatched. The CDR3 is CAWTNTGGEKLFF. The CDR3 DNA reads TGTGCCTGGACCAATACAGGGGGGGAAAAACTGTTTTTT.

V and J are TRBV29-1 and TRBJ2-1; 7 bases fit TRBD1. The V gene's germline CDR1 is SQVTM and CDR2 ANQGSEA. V lost 4 bases to trimming and J lost 7 bases; unmatched junction nucleotides: 16. This CDR3 has 16 residues. The CDR3 sequence is CSVVLWQGESRNEQFF. CDR3 nucleotides: TGCAGCGTTGTTTTATGGCAGGGGGAAAGCAGGAATGAGCAGTTCTTC.

This clone was counted a single time. The rearrangement uses TRBV13 and TRBJ1-2; 9 nucleotides line up with TRBD1. Germline V CDR1 and CDR2: PRHDT, FYEKMQ (reference sequence). The CDR3 runs to 15 residues. The junction had 11 bases not matched to a gene; V was cut back by 4 bases and J by 8 bases. This CDR3 is CASSSLDRGGSGYTF. As DNA, the CDR3 is TGTGCCAGCAGCTCCCTGGACAGGGGTGGATCCGGCTACACCTTC.

The chain combines TRBV3-1 (or the pseudogene TRBV3-2) with TRBJ2-1; 12 bases map to TRBD2. The CDR3 runs to 19 residues. V trimming: 4 bases; J trimming: 0 bases; junction bases outside the gene matches: 10. Germline assignment: CDR1 LGHDT and CDR2 YNNKEL (reference sequence). The CDR3 spells CASSPASGRAPTSYNEQFF. The CDR3, as DNA: TGTGCCAGCAGCCCAGCTAGCGGGAGGGCCCCAACCTCCTACAATGAGCAGTTCTTC.

This sequence joins TRBV4-3 and TRBJ2-1; 11 nucleotides line up with TRBD2. CDR3 length: 15 residues. V trimming: 5 bases; J trimming: 5 bases; junction bases outside the gene matches: 5. Germline lookup yields CDR1 LGHNA and CDR2 YSLEER. CDR3 coding DNA: TGCGCCAGCAGCTCGGGACTAGCGGTCAACAATGAGCAGTTCTTC. It translates to CASSSGLAVNNEQFF.

The chain combines TRBV16 with TRBJ2-2, with a weak D call TRBD2 (6 bases). The CDR3 has 14 residues. Trimming removed 0 bases at V and 6 bases at J, with 8 bases between. Per the germline V gene, CDR1 is KGHSY and CDR2 is FQNENV. In DNA form, the CDR3 reads TGTGCCAGCAGCCAATCGGAGGGTGCCGGGGAGCTGTTTTTT. This gives the protein CASSQSEGAGELFF.

The chain employs TRBV27 and TRBJ2-7, with 7 bases lining up with TRBD1. Germline V gene lookup returns CDR1 MNHEY and CDR2 SMNVEV (reference sequence). With 6 bases clipped from V and 8 bases from J, the junction kept 13 bases outside the gene matches. CDR3 length equals 14 residues. CDR3 coding DNA: TGTGCCAGCAGAGAGACAGGGTCCCTCCCTAAGCAGTACTTC. Translated, it gives CASRETGSLPKQYF.

The V call is TRBV2, the J call TRBJ1-5; TRBD1 matches 12 bases. This CDR3 is 18 amino acids long. V shed 6 bases, J shed 0 bases, and the junction held 9 bases outside the gene matches. Germline values: CDR1 SNHLY, CDR2 FYNNEI. This chain's CDR3 is CASSSGTGGSYSNQPQHF. For the CDR3, the DNA is TGTGCCAGCAGCTCCGGGACAGGGGGCTCCTATAGCAATCAGCCCCAGCATTTT.

The rearrangement links TRBV4-3 to TRBJ2-3, with 9 bases matching TRBD2. The germline V gene has CDR1 LGHNA and CDR2 YSLEER. V was pared by 4 bases and J by 0 bases, with 8 bases of the junction left unmatched. The CDR3 is made up of 17 amino acids. CDR3 region: CASSPRLAEGSTDTQYF. The DNA of the CDR3 is TGCGCCAGCAGCCCACGACTAGCGGAGGGCAGCACAGATACGCAGTATTTT.

The CDR3 protein is CASSPQGTSTDTQYF. The DNA for the CDR3 is TGTGCCAGCAGTCCCCAGGGTACTAGCACAGATACGCAGTATTTT. V is TRBV7-2 and J is TRBJ2-3; maybe TRBD1 (5 bases). The germline gives CDR1 SGHTA, CDR2 FQGNSA. Trimming left V 6 bases short and J 0 bases short, with 13 bases between. This CDR3 comprises 15 residues.

The V call is TRBV27, the J call TRBJ2-1; TRBD1 matches at 10 bases. Germline-derived CDR1 and CDR2 are MNHEY and SMNVEV (reference sequence). The CDR3 runs 16 residues. The V gene end was trimmed by 6 bases and the J gene end by 7 bases; junction bases not matched to a gene: 12. CDR3 loop: CASSPYLGQGSNEQFF. CDR3 DNA sequence: TGTGCCAGCAGCCCATACCTGGGACAGGGGTCGAATGAGCAGTTCTTC.

The chain carries TRBV19 and TRBJ1-2; possible D gene TRBD1, 5 bases. V lost 1 base and J 3 bases, leaving 6 bases between the germline ends. Germline-derived CDR1 and CDR2 are LNHDA and SQIVND (reference sequence). The CDR3 covers 13 residues. Here the CDR3 reads CASSIGGYYGYTF. The CDR3 DNA reads as TGTGCCAGTAGTATAGGGGGCTACTATGGCTACACCTTC.

The chain combines TRBV7-8 with TRBJ1-1; 7 bases map to TRBD1. Trimming took 2 bases from V and 1 from J; bases not matched to a gene: 7. Germline assignment: CDR1 SGHVS and CDR2 FQNEAQ. There are 16 residues in the CDR3. The CDR3 is CASSLLTGQRNTEAFF. The CDR3, as DNA: TGTGCCAGCAGCTTATTGACGGGACAGAGGAACACTGAAGCTTTCTTT.

This clone has just one count. The chain links TRBV7-2 to TRBJ2-1, with TRBD2 matching over 9 bases. With 0 bases clipped from V and 9 bases from J, the junction kept 6 bases outside the gene matches. Germline CDR1 SGHTA, CDR2 FQGNSA. The CDR3 runs 15 residues. CDR3 sequence reads: CASSLAGLAGGEQFF. CDR3 nucleotides: TGTGCCAGCAGCTTAGCGGGACTAGCCGGGGGTGAGCAGTTCTTC.

The V call is TRBV18, the J call TRBJ2-7; 8 bases fit TRBD2. Trimming removed 4 bases from V and 2 bases from J; junction bases left unmatched: 7. Germline V gene data show CDR1 as KGHSH and CDR2 as LQKENI. The CDR3 is made up of 15 amino acids. CDR3 sequence reads: CASSLLSGITYEQYF. DNA for the CDR3: TGTGCCAGCTCACTCCTTAGCGGGATAACCTACGAGCAGTACTTC.

V is TRBV5-6 and J is TRBJ1-2; D may be TRBD1 (6 bases). Germline assignment: CDR1 SGHDT and CDR2 YYEEEE. V dropped 4 bases and J dropped 13 bases, with 23 bases sitting between them. There are 14 residues in the CDR3. The CDR3 DNA reads TGTGCCAGCAGCAGGGTCGTTGGGACATCGTACTCCACCTTC. Amino acids: CASSRVVGTSYSTF.

The chain couples TRBV11-2 to TRBJ1-4; D is perhaps TRBD1 (5 bases). This CDR3 comprises 14 residues. Trimming took 5 bases from V and 5 from J, leaving 12 bases between them. Germline V gene lookup returns CDR1 SGHAT and CDR2 FQNNGV. The DNA of the CDR3 is TGTGCCAGCAGCCGCCAGGGCTACAATGAAAAACTGTTTTTT. It is translated as CASSRQGYNEKLFF. Full variable domain (missing parts from reference TRBV11-2 and TRBJ1-4): EAGVAQSPRYKIIEKRQSVAFWCNPISGHATLYWYQQILGQGPKLLIQFQNNGVVDDSQLPKDRFSAERLKGVDSTLKIQPAKLEDSAVYLCASSRQGYNEKLFFGSGTQLSVL.